What follows describes a single T cell receptor beta chain. Its antigen is not known. TCRdb redid the calling of the 5' RACE reads with MiXCR, one entry per CDR3 protein. The sample gives some 560,000 distinct CDR3 sequences, 9.6% of which show up once; roughly 3% is in the top ten. The CDR3 spans 16 residues. V shed 2 bases and J 5 bases; nucleotides not matched to a gene: 6. Germline V gene data show CDR1 as SGHTA and CDR2 as FQGNSA. The data stem from a study of identical twins. General study points: An excess of low generation probability was shown by twin-shared out-of-frame alpha sequences.

This sample also belongs to another study, concerning yellow fever vaccine responses in identical twins. That work contributes: The authors reported partly convergent, partly personalized vaccine responses in identical twins.

This receptor was obtained from a woman aged 18-29 years in good health. Source material: PBMCs. The chain joins TRBV7-2 to TRBJ2-5; 12 positions agree with TRBD2. The CDR3: CASSLLAGGPWETQYF. In DNA form, the CDR3 reads TGTGCCAGCAGCTTACTAGCGGGAGGGCCCTGGGAGACCCAGTACTTC.